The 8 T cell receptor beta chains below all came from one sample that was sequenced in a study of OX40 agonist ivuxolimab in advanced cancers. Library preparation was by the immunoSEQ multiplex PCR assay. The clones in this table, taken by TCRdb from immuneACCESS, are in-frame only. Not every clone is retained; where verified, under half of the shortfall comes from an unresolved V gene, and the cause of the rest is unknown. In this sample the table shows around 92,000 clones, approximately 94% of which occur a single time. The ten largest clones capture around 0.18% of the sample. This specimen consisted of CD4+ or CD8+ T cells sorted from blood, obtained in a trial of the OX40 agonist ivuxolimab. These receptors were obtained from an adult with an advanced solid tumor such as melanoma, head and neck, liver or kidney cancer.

The CDR3 is CASTTWEKTQYF. The CDR3 region has the DNA TGTGCCAGTACCACGTGGGAGAAGACCCAGTACTTC. The rearrangement links TRBV6-1 to TRBJ2-5, with D possibly being TRBD2 (5 bases). Trimming left V 9 bases short and J 6 bases short, with 14 bases between. The CDR3 covers 12 residues. Germline V gene data show CDR1 as MNHNS and CDR2 as SASEGT.

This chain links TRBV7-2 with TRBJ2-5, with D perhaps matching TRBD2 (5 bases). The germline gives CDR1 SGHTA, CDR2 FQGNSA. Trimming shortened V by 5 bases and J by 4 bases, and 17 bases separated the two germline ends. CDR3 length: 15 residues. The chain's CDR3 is CASSPNPTRPETQYF. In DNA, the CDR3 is TGTGCCAGCAGCCCAAACCCAACTAGGCCAGAGACCCAGTACTTC.

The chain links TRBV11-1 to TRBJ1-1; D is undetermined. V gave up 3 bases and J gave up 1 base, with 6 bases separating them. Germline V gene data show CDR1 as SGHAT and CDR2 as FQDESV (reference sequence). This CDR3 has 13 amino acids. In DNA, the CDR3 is TGTGCCAGCAGCTTCTCAGAGAACACTGAAGCTTTCTTT. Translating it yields CASSFSENTEAFF.

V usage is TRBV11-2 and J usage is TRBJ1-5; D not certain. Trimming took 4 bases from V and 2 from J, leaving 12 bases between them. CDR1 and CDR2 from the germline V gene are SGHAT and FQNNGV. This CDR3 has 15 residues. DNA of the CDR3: TGTGCCAGCAGCTCCGTAAACGGGGGCAATCAGCCCCAGCATTTT. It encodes CASSSVNGGNQPQHF.

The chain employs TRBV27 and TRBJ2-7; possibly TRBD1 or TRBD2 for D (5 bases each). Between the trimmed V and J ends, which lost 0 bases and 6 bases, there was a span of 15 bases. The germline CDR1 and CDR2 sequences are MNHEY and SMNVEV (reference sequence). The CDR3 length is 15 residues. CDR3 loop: CASSLSGVNPLEQYF. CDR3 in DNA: TGTGCCAGCAGTTTATCGGGGGTAAACCCCCTCGAGCAGTACTTC.

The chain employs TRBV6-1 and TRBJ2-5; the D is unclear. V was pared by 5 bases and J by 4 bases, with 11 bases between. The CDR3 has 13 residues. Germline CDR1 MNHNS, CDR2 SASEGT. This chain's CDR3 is CASSTLLGETQYF. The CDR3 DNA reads TGTGCCAGCAGTACCCTCCTTGGAGAGACCCAGTACTTC.

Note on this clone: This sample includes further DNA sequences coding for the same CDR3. The CDR3 spells CASSPGITGNTIYF. For the CDR3, the DNA is TGTGCCAGCTCACCCGGCATTACTGGAAACACCATATATTTT. The chain couples TRBV18 to TRBJ1-3; D not certain. The CDR3 has 14 residues. The germline V gene encodes CDR1 KGHSH and CDR2 LQKENI. The V end lost 3 bases, the J end lost 2 bases, and 8 bases lay between the germline ends. Supplemented by reference TRBV18 and TRBJ1-3, the full variable domain reads NAGVMQNPRHLVRRRGQEARLRCSPMKGHSHVYWYRQLPEEGLKFMVYLQKENIIDESGMPKERFSAEFPKEGPSILRIQQVVRGDSAAYFCASSPGITGNTIYFGEGSWLTVV.

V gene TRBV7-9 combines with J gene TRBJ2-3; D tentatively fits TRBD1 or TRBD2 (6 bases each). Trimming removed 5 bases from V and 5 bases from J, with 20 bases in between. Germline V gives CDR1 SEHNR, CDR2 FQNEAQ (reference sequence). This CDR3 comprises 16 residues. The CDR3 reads CASSLRTGRSGDTQYF. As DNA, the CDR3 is TGTGCCAGCAGCCTCCGTACAGGGAGGAGTGGAGATACGCAGTATTTT.